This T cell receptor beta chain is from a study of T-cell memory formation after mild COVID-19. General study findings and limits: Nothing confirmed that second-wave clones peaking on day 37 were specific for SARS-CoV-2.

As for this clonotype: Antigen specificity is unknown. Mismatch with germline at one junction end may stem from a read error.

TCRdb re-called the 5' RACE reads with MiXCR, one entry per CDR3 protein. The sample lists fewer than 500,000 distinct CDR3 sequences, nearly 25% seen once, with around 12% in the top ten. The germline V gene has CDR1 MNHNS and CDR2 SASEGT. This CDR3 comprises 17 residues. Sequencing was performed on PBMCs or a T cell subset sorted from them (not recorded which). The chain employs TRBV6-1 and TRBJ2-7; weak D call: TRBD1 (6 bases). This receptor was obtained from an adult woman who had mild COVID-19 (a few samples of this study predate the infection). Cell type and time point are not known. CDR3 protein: CASSEGGRTSYSYEQYF. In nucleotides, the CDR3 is TGTGCCAGCAGCGAAGGGGGAAGGACATCTTACTCCTACGAGCAGTACTTC.